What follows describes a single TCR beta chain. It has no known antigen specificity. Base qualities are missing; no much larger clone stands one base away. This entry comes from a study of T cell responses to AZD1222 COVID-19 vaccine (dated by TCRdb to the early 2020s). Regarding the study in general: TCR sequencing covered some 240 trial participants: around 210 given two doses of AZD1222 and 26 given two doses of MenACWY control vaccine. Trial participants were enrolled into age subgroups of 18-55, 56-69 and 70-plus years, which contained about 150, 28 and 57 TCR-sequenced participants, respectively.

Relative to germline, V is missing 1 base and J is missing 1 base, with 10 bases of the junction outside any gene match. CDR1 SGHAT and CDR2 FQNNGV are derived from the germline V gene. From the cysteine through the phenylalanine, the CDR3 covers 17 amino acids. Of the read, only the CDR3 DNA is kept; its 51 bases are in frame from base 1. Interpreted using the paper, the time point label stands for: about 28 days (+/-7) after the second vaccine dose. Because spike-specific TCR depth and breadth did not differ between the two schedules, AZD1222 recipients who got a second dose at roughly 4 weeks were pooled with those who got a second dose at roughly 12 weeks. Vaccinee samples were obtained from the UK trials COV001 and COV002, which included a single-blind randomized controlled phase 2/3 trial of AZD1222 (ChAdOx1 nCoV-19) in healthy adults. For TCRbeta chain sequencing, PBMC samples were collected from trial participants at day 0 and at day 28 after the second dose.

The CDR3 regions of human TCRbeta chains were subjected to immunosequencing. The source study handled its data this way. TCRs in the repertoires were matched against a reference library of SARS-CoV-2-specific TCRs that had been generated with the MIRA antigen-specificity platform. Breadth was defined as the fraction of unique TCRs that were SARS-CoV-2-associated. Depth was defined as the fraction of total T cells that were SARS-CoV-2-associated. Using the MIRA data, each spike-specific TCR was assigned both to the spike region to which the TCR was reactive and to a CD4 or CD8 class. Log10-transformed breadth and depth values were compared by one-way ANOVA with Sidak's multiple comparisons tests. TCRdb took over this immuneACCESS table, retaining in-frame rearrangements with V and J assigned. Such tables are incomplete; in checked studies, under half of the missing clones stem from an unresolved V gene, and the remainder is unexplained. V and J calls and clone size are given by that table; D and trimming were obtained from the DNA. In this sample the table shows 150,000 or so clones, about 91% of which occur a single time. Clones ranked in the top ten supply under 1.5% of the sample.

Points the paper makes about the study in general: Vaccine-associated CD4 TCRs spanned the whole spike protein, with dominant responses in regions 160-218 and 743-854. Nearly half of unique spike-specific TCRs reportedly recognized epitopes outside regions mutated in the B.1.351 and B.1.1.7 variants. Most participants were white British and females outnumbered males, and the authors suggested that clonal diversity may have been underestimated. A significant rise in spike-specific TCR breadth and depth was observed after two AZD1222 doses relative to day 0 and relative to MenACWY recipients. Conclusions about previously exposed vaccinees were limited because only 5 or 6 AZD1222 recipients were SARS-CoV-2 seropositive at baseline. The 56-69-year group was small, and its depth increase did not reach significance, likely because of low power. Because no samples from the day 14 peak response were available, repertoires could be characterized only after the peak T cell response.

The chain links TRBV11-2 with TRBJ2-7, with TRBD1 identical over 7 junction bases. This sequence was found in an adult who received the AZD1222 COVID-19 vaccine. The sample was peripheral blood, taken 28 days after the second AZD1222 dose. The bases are TGTGCCAGCAGCTTAGCCCCAGGGGACAGCTATTCCTACGAGCAGTACTTC. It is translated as CASSLAPGDSYSYEQYF.